A single sample is the source of the 4 T cell receptor beta chains below, sequenced in a study of blood T cell repertoires in COVID-19. The repertoire was sequenced with immunoSEQ multiplex PCR; TCRdb's copy has only in-frame clones and lacks some. The sample includes more than 110,000 clones, 80% to 90% of them seen just once. What was sequenced was peripheral blood. The receptors shown here come from an elderly woman with acute or convalescent COVID-19.

The DNA of the CDR3 is TGTGCCAGCAGCTTAGACAGGGTGAAAGAGACCCAGTACTTC. This translates into CASSLDRVKETQYF. V is TRBV7-2 and J is TRBJ2-5; D possibly corresponds to TRBD1 (6 bases). Trimming removed 1 base from V and 3 bases from J, with 9 bases in between. The CDR3 has 14 residues. Germline CDR1 reads SGHTA; CDR2 reads FQGNSA. Full variable domain (missing parts from reference TRBV7-2 and TRBJ2-5): GAGVSQSPSNKVTEKGKDVELRCDPISGHTALYWYRQSLGQGLEFLIYFQGNSAPDKSGLPSDRFSAERTGGSVSTLTIQRTQQEDSAVYLCASSLDRVKETQYFGPGTRLLVL.

The chain joins TRBV2 to TRBJ2-5; possibly TRBD1 for D (6 bases). Germline V CDR1 and CDR2: SNHLY, FYNNEI. The V end was cut by 6 bases, the J end by 5 bases, with 10 bases between. This CDR3 comprises 12 residues. The DNA for the CDR3 is TGTGCCAGCAGAAATAGGGGGGAGACCCAGTACTTC. Translation gives CASRNRGETQYF. Full variable domain (rest looked up from reference TRBV2 and TRBJ2-5): EPEVTQTPSHQVTQMGQEVILRCVPISNHLYFYWYRQILGQKVEFLVSFYNNEISEKSEIFDDQFSVERPDGSNFTLKIRSTKLEDSAMYFCASRNRGETQYFGPGTRLLVL.

This CDR3 reads CAHTGTDTYGYTF. CDR3 coding DNA: TGTGCCCATACCGGGACAGACACCTATGGCTACACCTTC. The chain joins TRBV30 to TRBJ1-2; 7 bases align to TRBD1. V lost 8 bases and J lost 4; bases outside the gene matches: 10. The germline gives CDR1 GTSNPN, CDR2 SVGIG (reference sequence). The CDR3 is 13 residues long.

Details on this clone: This CDR3 is also generated by other DNA sequences in the sample. This sequence joins TRBV5-1 and TRBJ1-1; D not certain. The germline V and J ends were trimmed by 1 base and 1 base, with 5 bases remaining between them. The germline CDR1 and CDR2 sequences are SGHRS and YFSETQ. This CDR3 has 13 residues. CDR3 residues: CASSLTGNTEAFF. The CDR3 DNA reads as TGCGCCAGCAGCTTGACCGGGAACACTGAAGCTTTCTTT.